This TCR beta chain was identified during a study of blood T cell repertoires in COVID-19 (dated by TCRdb to the early 2020s). With respect to the entire study: The collaborator samples originated in the United States, Italy and Spain and spanned the acute and convalescent phases of COVID-19. The prospective study material was composed of cDNA or gDNA derived from T cells, B-cell-depleted T cells, or PBMCs. The dataset comprised deeply sampled blood TCRbeta repertoires from subjects exposed to, actively infected with, or recovered from COVID-19. The repertoires were released in a freely available public database intended as a resource for research on the immune response to SARS-CoV-2. The samples were drawn from the first 160 participants of the ongoing ImmuneRACE study and from over a thousand subjects provided by 6 global collaborators. Sample metadata almost always included a de-identified subject ID, COVID-19 status, age in years and sex. Where available, HLA class I and class II types were obtained from metadata supplied by the sample provider rather than from assay-based typing. Study-wide conclusions, independent of this receptor: The quantity of clinical and demographic metadata differed by source and by participant and was supplied without curation.

TCRbeta CDR3 regions were amplified from genomic DNA by means of the immunoSEQ Assay, a bias-controlled multiplex PCR. On the authors' methods: Within the assay, amplification of reference gene primers was used to estimate how many nucleated cells each sample contained. To quantify the absolute abundance of each unique TCRbeta CDR3 rearrangement, sequence reads were collapsed and filtered. For each sample, productive Simpson clonality was calculated as the square root of Simpson's diversity index over productive rearrangements. This is the immuneACCESS table as TCRdb keeps it, with only in-frame sequences that have V and J called. A part of the clones is gone; compared with another copy, unresolved V genes explain less than half, and the rest is unexplained. V, J and clone size are those of that table, while D and trimming were read from the DNA. This sample has around 130,000 clones in its table, and roughly four fifths of those were observed once. Of the sample, approximately 10% is held by the ten largest clones.

Collaborating institutions collected whole blood in K2EDTA tubes following their own protocols. For TCRbeta analysis, collaborators shipped samples in one of three forms: frozen whole blood, isolated PBMCs, or DNA extracted from either of those sample types. CDR1 and CDR2, per the germline V gene, are MGHRA and YSYEKL. Here V drops 5 bases and J drops 3 bases, and the junction holds 7 bases not matched to any gene. The CDR3 runs 15 residues from the cysteine to the phenylalanine. Only CDR3 DNA is held: 45 bases, read in frame from base 1. In the case of this clone: This receptor's antigen is unknown. One base away there is no much larger clone; base qualities are not given.

Material: peripheral blood. This sequence uses TRBV4-1 and TRBJ1-5, with 7 central nucleotides matching TRBD1. The TCR comes from a human donor in a cohort sampled during active COVID-19. The nucleotide sequence reads as follows: TGCGCCAGCAGCGCAACAGGGGCCCTCAATCAGCCCCAGCATTTT. Its translation reads: CASSATGALNQPQHF.